The clone carrying this TCR beta chain was found once. Its antigen is undetermined. Germline assignment: CDR1 MNHNS and CDR2 SASEGT. The CDR3 covers 15 residues. V was trimmed by 4 bases and J by 4 bases, leaving 14 bases between them. This specimen comes from a study of identifying expanded T cells in peripheral blood. Study observations and caveats: Technical replicates showed roughly 1.2 changed clones; approximately 2 weeks about 16; four weeks 19. Clone count variance between roughly 2-week samples rose with total template count.

The table came from immunoSEQ multiplex PCR; TCRdb's copy has only in-frame clones and leaves some out. Of 100,000 or so clones in the sample, 75% to 90% were seen once. During the collection period, no donor immune events like infections were recorded. The V call is TRBV6-1, the J call TRBJ1-5; D might be TRBD1 (6 bases). The TCR originated in a person aged 18-70 years in good health. Material: blood. CDR3 in amino acids: CASSVLDSQNQPQHF. The DNA of the CDR3 is TGTGCCAGCAGTGTCTTGGACAGTCAAAATCAGCCCCAGCATTTT.